This T cell receptor (beta chain) was captured by sequencing in a study of blood T cell repertoires in COVID-19. Overall study: Acute and convalescent COVID-19 samples came from the United States, Italy and Spain.

Cohort placement rested on clinical history that participants reported themselves. Sequenced by immunoSEQ multiplex PCR; TCRdb stores in-frame clones only, minus some. The table has around 250,000 clones, around 84% seen once. CDR3 length equals 14 residues. Trimming at V came to 5 bases and at J to 6 bases, leaving 4 bases not matched to a gene. Germline CDR1 is SNHLY and CDR2 is FYNNEI. The clonotype originates from a woman between 45 and 60 years old who had been exposed to COVID-19. This chain connects TRBV2 to TRBJ1-4; 9 bases align to TRBD1. What was sequenced was PBMCs or T cells enriched from blood (not recorded which). This chain's CDR3 is CASSLQGADEKLFF. CDR3 nucleotides: TGTGCCAGCAGTTTACAGGGGGCGGATGAAAAACTGTTTTTT.